The 8 T cell receptor beta chains reported below all come from one sample, sequenced in a study of CD8+ T cells in alopecia areata. Reverse transcription of extracted RNA yielded cDNA, which provided the sequencing template. Produced via immunoSEQ multiplex PCR; TCRdb's table is partial and in-frame only. The sample lists under 300,000 clones; over 45% were seen once. Treatment specified: oral pan-JAK inhibitor, 5-10 mg twice daily. The specimen comprised CD4+ T cells sorted from blood, sampled around week 53, from a patient treated with tofacitinib. The receptors derive from a human donor with alopecia areata.

V usage is TRBV5-4 and J usage is TRBJ2-1, with 7 nucleotides matching TRBD1. The ends lost 4 bases at V and 0 bases at J; junction bases unmatched: 4. The length of the CDR3 is 15 residues. Per germline, CDR1 SGHNT and CDR2 YYREEE (reference sequence). The CDR3 reads CASSVRGSSYNEQFF. CDR3 nucleotides: TGTGCCAGCAGCGTCAGGGGGAGCTCCTACAATGAGCAGTTCTTC.

The CDR3 sequence: CASSTQGDYNEQFF. DNA of the CDR3: TGCGCCAGCAGTACCCAGGGGGACTACAATGAGCAGTTCTTC. The chain couples TRBV5-1 to TRBJ2-1; the match to TRBD1 covers 7 bases. From germline, CDR1 is SGHRS and CDR2 YFSETQ. V shed 5 bases and J 3 bases; nucleotides not matched to a gene: 5. CDR3 length: 14 residues.

This clone was recorded once. The V and J genes are TRBV6-5 and TRBJ1-6; D may be TRBD1 (6 bases). Germline loops: CDR1 MNHEY, CDR2 SVGAGI. CDR3 length equals 14 residues. The V gene lost 6 bases and the J gene lost 8 bases, with 14 bases spanning the gap. CDR3 nucleotides: TGTGCCAGCAGGACAGGTTTCGGCGATTCACCCCTCCACTTT. Protein: CASRTGFGDSPLHF.

The chain joins TRBV30 to TRBJ2-1; 9 nucleotides agree with TRBD2. Trimming cost V 1 base and J 8 bases; bases outside gene matches: 6. There are 14 residues in the CDR3. Per germline, CDR1 GTSNPN and CDR2 SVGIG (reference sequence). CDR3 region: CAWSALAGIYEQFF. CDR3 coding DNA: TGTGCCTGGAGTGCGCTAGCGGGGATCTATGAGCAGTTCTTC.

This chain connects TRBV6-6 to TRBJ1-2; D unresolved. Germline V gene data show CDR1 as MNHNY and CDR2 as SVGAGI (reference sequence). The V end lost 6 bases, the J end lost 7 bases, and 15 bases lay between the germline ends. The CDR3 length is 13 residues. CDR3 sequence: CASRPPGWIGYTF. CDR3 DNA sequence: TGTGCCAGCAGGCCCCCGGGCTGGATTGGCTACACCTTC.

In its sample, this clone was seen a few times. This chain connects TRBV27 to TRBJ2-3; possible D gene TRBD2, 5 bases. Trimming took off 5 bases at V and 7 bases at J, with 16 bases between the two ends. The length of the CDR3 is 14 residues. Germline V CDR1 and CDR2: MNHEY, SMNVEV (reference sequence). The CDR3: CASSRDSASNTQYF. For the CDR3, the DNA is TGTGCCAGCAGTCGTGATAGCGCCAGTAATACGCAGTATTTT.

The chain is built from TRBV29-1 and TRBJ2-1, with D perhaps TRBD1 (7 bases). V was trimmed by 7 bases and J by 8 bases, leaving 18 bases between them. CDR1 and CDR2 from the germline V gene are SQVTM and ANQGSEA. The CDR3 extends over 13 amino acids. CDR3 in amino acids: CSAQSPRGDEQFF. CDR3 DNA sequence: TGCAGCGCGCAGTCCCCCAGGGGGGATGAGCAGTTCTTC.

This chain uses TRBV4-3 with TRBJ2-3, with 7 positions matching TRBD1. The CDR3 consists of 18 residues. Germline loops: CDR1 LGHNA, CDR2 YSLEER. The J segment lost 0 bases and the V segment lost 0 bases, leaving 9 bases of the junction unmatched. CDR3 loop: CASSQESSGTASTDTQYF. CDR3 DNA sequence: TGCGCCAGCAGCCAAGAAAGTTCCGGGACAGCCAGCACAGATACGCAGTATTTT.